This TCR beta chain was obtained from a study of response to subunit inactivated influenza vaccine. V shed 4 bases and J shed 6 bases, with 16 bases lying between them. CDR1 is SEHNR and CDR2 is FQNEAQ in the germline V gene (reference sequence). CDR3 length: 15 residues. This clonotype has a handful of counts. Via MiXCR, TCRdb re-called the RT-PCR reads, giving one row per CDR3 protein. The table records 500,000 to 600,000 distinct CDR3 sequences, over 10% of them present only once. Sequenced here: PBMCs from blood, sampled 45 days after vaccination. The rearrangement links TRBV7-9 to TRBJ2-1, with D tentatively TRBD2 (6 bases). This receptor was identified in a man aged 45 to 65 who received an inactivated influenza vaccine. CDR3 nucleotides: TGTGCCAGCAGCTCCGGCTCTAGCGAGTTCAATGAGCAGTTCTTC. Amino acids: CASSSGSSEFNEQFF.